This TCR beta chain appears in the sequencing data of a study of regulatory T cells in long-lasting Graves disease (dated by TCRdb to the early 2020s). About the study as a whole: Newly diagnosed Graves' disease patients had taken antithyroid drugs for less than 3 months. Patients with persistent Graves' disease were compared with patients with newly diagnosed Graves' disease using TCR sequencing and RNA sequencing of peripheral blood. TCR sequencing covered approximately 13 persistent and approximately 20 newly diagnosed Graves' disease patients, 33 samples in total. The study was conducted in China and was registered as a clinical trial.

Study-level results and caveats: Persistent disease showed preferential use of TRBV28, TRBJ1-2 and TRBJ2-5, whereas newly diagnosed disease favored TRBV20-1 and TRBJ2-1. The authors noted that the small sample size was a limitation that may lower accuracy. Peripheral blood alone was examined, since thyroid tissue, which constituted the primary lesion, could not be accessed. Compared with newly diagnosed patients, persistent Graves' disease patients had lower TCR Shannon entropy and fewer highly expanded clones, which suggests clonal expansion. Sequencing and analysis were limited to the TCR beta chain. A larger number of public clonotypes was shared among persistent patients (fewer than 3,000) than among newly diagnosed patients (more than 850).

The library was obtained by multiplex PCR. Reads for this sample came from an Illumina HiSeq 4000. To build TCR beta libraries, CDR3 regions were amplified by Arm-PCR using iRepertoire HTBI primers. Before sequencing, the PCR products went through gel purification. Turning to the authors' computational methods: Across samples, 60 to 75 TRBV and 14 TRBJ segments were identified and used for gene usage analysis of CDR3 amino acid clonotypes. COPE and FqMerger were used to merge the filtered high-quality paired reads into contigs. BLAST was used to align contigs to IMGT TRBV, TRBD and TRBJ reference genes, and CDR3 was defined according to IMGT. Any clonotype with a frequency above 0.1% was classified as a highly expanded clone. Shannon entropy served as the measure of repertoire diversity, while the Gini coefficient captured V-J evenness. A clonotype was considered public if more than one individual shared it. The raw public reads went through TCRdb reprocessing: fastp at Q25, MiXCR clone calling, in-frame beta chains kept. Identical CDR3 protein sequences are pooled into one entry, listed with their most common genes and DNA. TCRdb's processing, not the authors', yielded these V and J calls. A total of around 450,000 distinct CDR3 sequences appear in this sample, about 15% of them only once. Roughly 7.7% of the sample belongs to the ten largest clones.

The CDR3 measures 16 amino acids from cysteine to phenylalanine. Only the CDR3 DNA stays, 48 bases, in frame from base 1. Relative to germline, V is missing 2 bases and J is missing 5 bases, with 6 bases of the junction outside any gene match. The germline V gene specifies SGHTA as CDR1 and FQGNSA as CDR2. The time point label, as the study defines it: newly diagnosed GD, antithyroid drugs for less than 3 months. For both TCR sequencing and RNA sequencing, RNA was extracted from PBMCs using TRIzol. The diagnosis of Graves' disease was made according to American Thyroid Association guidelines. Patients were recruited from an endocrinology department in Xi'an, China. Each patient gave around 9 milliliters of peripheral blood, collected in an EDTA anticoagulant tube. Ficoll Paque Plus density gradient separation was used to isolate PBMCs, and no additional T cell sorting was done. An Agilent 2100 Bioanalyzer and agarose gel were used to check RNA quality, while a NanoDrop 2000 measured RNA concentration.

This clonotype has a single count. It lacks a known antigen. No base-level quality is on record; no much larger clone is a single base apart. One read alone makes for weak evidence. These data are also associated with another study on T cells in Graves' hyperthyroidism and ophthalmopathy. As described in the second report: A patient counted as having stable Graves' hyperthyroidism if no progression to ophthalmopathy occurred over 18 months of follow-up. Hyperthyroidism patients were newly diagnosed, with disease duration under 2 months, and aged 18 to 65 years. Patients with uncontrolled infections, other autoimmune diseases, pregnancy or lactation were excluded. Clinical symptoms, serum thyroxine and TRAb, thyroid ultrasound, and orbital computed tomography formed the basis for the diagnoses. The TCR CDR3 was subjected to a first round of RT-PCR using the HTBI primer set and the Qiagen OneStep RT-PCR kit. Most expanded thyroid clonotypes (frequency above 0.001) were also found in blood, which suggests that blood repertoires may mirror thyroid immune responses. Ophthalmopathy was separated from stable hyperthyroidism by a 13 V-J signature model, with over 85% sensitivity and roughly 81% specificity obtained in cross-validation and 80%/75% obtained in testing. In validation, the model predicted progression to ophthalmopathy a median of roughly 6.5 months before onset, with roughly 70% sensitivity and roughly 72% specificity. To identify distinguishing TCR V-J signatures, a discovery cohort of about 95 patients was used, comprising 40 to 45 with Graves' ophthalmopathy and approximately 57 with stable Graves' hyperthyroidism. Prospective prediction of ophthalmopathy was tested in an independent validation cohort of approximately 19 hyperthyroidism patients and 17 patients who later progressed to ophthalmopathy. The approximately 95 discovery patients were divided at random into training and test sets in a 7:3 ratio. The study also compared thyroid tissue and blood T-cell repertoires from roughly six Graves' hyperthyroidism patients. After blood sampling, hyperthyroidism patients were treated with methimazole at a starting dose of 30 mg daily, and ophthalmopathy patients were treated with high-dose intravenous methylprednisolone. The libraries were constructed in a second round of multiplex PCR and then size-selected and purified. Sequencing of the libraries was done on an Illumina HiSeq2000 using paired-end 100 bp reads. Raw data were processed with SOAPnuke, discarding reads with adapters, uncalled bases, mean Phred below 15, or no exact constant-primer or identifier match. COPE v1.2.5 was used to merge the high-quality paired reads, and each unique nucleotide sequence was defined as a clonotype. MiTCR v1.1 was used to align clonotypes to the IMGT TRBV, TRBD and TRBJ reference segments. Only V-J combinations with frequency above 0.0001, covering 99.2% of repertoires, were analysed. The TCS score was defined as the ratio of F50 (clonal expansion) to E x V (chaos), calculated using BLOSUM62-based TCRdist between CDR3 peptides within each V-J. Welch's t-statistics and random forest reduced 500 to 550 V-J features to roughly 13, which were used in a naive Bayes classifier (R e1071). No statistical method was used to set the sample size in advance, and investigators knew the group allocation. TCR Vbeta CDR3 sequencing of approximately 140 peripheral blood samples (roughly 43 ophthalmopathy, 70 to 85 hyperthyroidism and around 17 progressor patients) is reported in the paper.

This material consisted of peripheral blood mononuclear cells (PBMCs), taken at new diagnosis, from a patient treated with antithyroid drugs. Recombination joined TRBV7-2 with TRBJ2-7, and 13 junctional nucleotides match TRBD2. The TCR originated in a woman aged 40 to 55 with Graves disease. Donor details come from another sample of the same person, matched by shared clones. This receptor carries the CDR3 CASSLRLAGGEDEQYF. The sequence in DNA is TGTGCCAGCAGCTTAAGACTAGCGGGAGGAGAGGACGAGCAGTACTTC.